This is a list of T cell receptor beta chains from one sample in a study of lymphopenia after photon versus proton radiotherapy. Sequenced by immunoSEQ multiplex PCR; TCRdb stores in-frame clones only, minus some. The table has 75,000 to 90,000 clones, around 83% seen once. Sequencing used peripheral blood, obtained from a patient treated with proton-based radiotherapy. The receptors originated from a man aged 60-69 years with pancreatic cancer. Both conserved end residues are part of each CDR3. The order of the fields is J gene, clone size, D gene, V gene, CDR3 DNA, CDR3 protein. D genes are given only for firm matches. The listing skips clone size in some rows; elsewhere it reads once, few, many or a size class.

J: TRBJ2-7
size: NA
D: NA
V: TRBV9
DNA: TGTGCCAGCAGCGTAGACGGCTCCTACGAGCAGTACTTC
CDR3: CASSVDGSYEQYF

J: TRBJ1-4
size: NA
D: TRBD1
V: TRBV6-1
DNA: TGTGCCAGCAGTGGGCCGGAGGACAGGGAACCTTTGGGTGAAAAACTGTTTTTT
CDR3: CASSGPEDREPLGEKLFF

J: TRBJ2-7
size: once
D: TRBD1
V: TRBV9
DNA: TGTGCCAGCAGCGTAGCTACGGGGACAGGGGGGGAAGAGCAGTACTTC
CDR3: CASSVATGTGGEEQYF

J: TRBJ2-7
size: NA
D: NA
V: TRBV10-3
DNA: TGTGCCATCAGTGAATCCGATAGCCCCACCGCACACGAGCAGTACTTC
CDR3: CAISESDSPTAHEQYF

J: TRBJ2-7
size: NA
D: NA
V: TRBV7-2
DNA: TGTGCCAGCAGCTCTACCGGGACGGGTCCCTTCGACGAGCAGTACTTC
CDR3: CASSSTGTGPFDEQYF

J: TRBJ2-7
size: NA
D: NA
V: TRBV29-1
DNA: TGCAGCGTTGCCCAGACCGGTACGACGGGGGAGCAGTACTTC
CDR3: CSVAQTGTTGEQYF

J: TRBJ1-6
size: NA
D: TRBD1
V: TRBV4-3
DNA: TGCGCCAGCAGCCAAGAAGGGACAGCCGAATCACCCCTCCACTTT
CDR3: CASSQEGTAESPLHF

J: TRBJ2-3
size: NA
D: NA
V: TRBV19
DNA: TGTGCCACCGCGGGACCAAGCACAGATACGCAGTATTTT
CDR3: CATAGPSTDTQYF

J: TRBJ2-1
size: NA
D: TRBD2
V: TRBV13
DNA: TGTGCCAGCAGCTTAGCCAACCTAGCGGGAGGGCCGGGGGAGCAGTTCTTC
CDR3: CASSLANLAGGPGEQFF

J: TRBJ2-3
size: NA
D: NA
V: TRBV6-5
DNA: TGTGCCAGCAGTCTCAGGACTCCCACAGATACGCAGTATTTT
CDR3: CASSLRTPTDTQYF

J: TRBJ1-3
size: NA
D: NA
V: TRBV7-9
DNA: TGTGCCAGCAGCTTAAACGGGGGCTTAGCTGGAGGAAACACCATATATTTT
CDR3: CASSLNGGLAGGNTIYF

J: TRBJ1-5
size: NA
D: NA
V: TRBV10-3
DNA: TGTGCCACAAATGAGGAAGAGGGTAATCAGCCCCAGCATTTT
CDR3: CATNEEEGNQPQHF

J: TRBJ2-3
size: NA
D: NA
V: TRBV5-6
DNA: TGTGCCAGCGGTAGCACAGATACGCAGTATTTT
CDR3: CASGSTDTQYF

J: TRBJ1-5
size: few
D: NA
V: TRBV6-6
DNA: TGTGCCAGCAGTGGATGGGGTAATCAGCCCCAGCATTTT
CDR3: CASSGWGNQPQHF

J: TRBJ1-2
size: NA
D: NA
V: TRBV5-4
DNA: TGTGCCAGCAGCTCCGGCGGGGGTCGGGCTGGGGGCTACACCTTC
CDR3: CASSSGGGRAGGYTF

J: TRBJ1-4
size: NA
D: NA
V: TRBV29-1
DNA: TGCAGCGTTGAAGGGGCAGGGGTAGATGAAAAACTGTTTTTT
CDR3: CSVEGAGVDEKLFF

J: TRBJ2-3
size: NA
D: NA
V: TRBV5-1
DNA: TGCGCCAGCAGCTTGGGGGGGCTCTTGAGTCGCACAGATACGCAGTATTTT
CDR3: CASSLGGLLSRTDTQYF

J: TRBJ2-7
size: NA
D: TRBD2
V: TRBV28
DNA: TGTGCCAGCAGCCCGTCGGTAGCGGGGATCTACGAGCAGTACTTC
CDR3: CASSPSVAGIYEQYF

J: TRBJ1-6
size: NA
D: NA
V: TRBV2
DNA: TGTGCCAGCAGTGAACGTAGTCCACCCCTCCACTTT
CDR3: CASSERSPPLHF

J: TRBJ2-1
size: NA
D: TRBD2
V: TRBV15
DNA: TGTGCCACCAGCAGATCCTCTACTAGCGGGACCTATTTTAGCTCCTACAATGAGCAGTTCTTC
CDR3: CATSRSSTSGTYFSSYNEQFF

J: TRBJ2-7
size: NA
D: TRBD1
V: TRBV5-5
DNA: TGTGCCAGCAGCCAGACAGGGGCCCACGAGCAGTACTTC
CDR3: CASSQTGAHEQYF

J: TRBJ2-2
size: NA
D: TRBD2
V: TRBV5-1
DNA: TGCGCCAGCAGCTCAGGACTAGCGGGGAAACTGAACACCGGGGAGCTGTTTTTT
CDR3: CASSSGLAGKLNTGELFF

J: TRBJ1-2
size: many
D: NA
V: TRBV28
DNA: TGTGCCAGCAGTTTTGGGCAGAACTATGGCTACACCTTC
CDR3: CASSFGQNYGYTF

J: TRBJ1-2
size: NA
D: NA
V: TRBV27
DNA: TGTGCCAGCAGTTCAACAGGGTACGGCTACACCTTC
CDR3: CASSSTGYGYTF

J: TRBJ2-1
size: NA
D: TRBD2
V: TRBV30
DNA: TGTGCCTGGAGTGTCCCGGGACTAGCGGGAGTACCGGGTGAGCAGTTCTTC
CDR3: CAWSVPGLAGVPGEQFF

J: TRBJ1-5
size: NA
D: NA
V: TRBV28
DNA: TGTGCCAGCAGTTTGGGGCAGGACCATCAGCCCCAGCATTTT
CDR3: CASSLGQDHQPQHF

J: TRBJ1-5
size: few
D: TRBD1
V: TRBV18
DNA: TGTGCCAGCTCACGCGAAGGACAGGGGTATCAGCCCCAGCATTTT
CDR3: CASSREGQGYQPQHF

J: TRBJ1-3
size: once
D: TRBD1
V: TRBV28
DNA: TGTGCCAGCAGACAAGAGGGGACAGGGGGAAACACCATATATTTT
CDR3: CASRQEGTGGNTIYF

J: TRBJ1-5
size: NA
D: NA
V: TRBV5-1
DNA: TGCGCCAGCAGCTTGGACGGTAATAGCAATCAGCCCCAGCATTTT
CDR3: CASSLDGNSNQPQHF

J: TRBJ1-4
size: NA
D: NA
V: TRBV6-5
DNA: TGTGCCAGCAGTTACGGGGGGCCGGGTGAAAAACTGTTTTTT
CDR3: CASSYGGPGEKLFF

J: TRBJ1-1
size: few
D: NA
V: TRBV27
DNA: TGTGCCAGCAGTCTAGGCCCTTTGAACACTGAAGCTTTCTTT
CDR3: CASSLGPLNTEAFF

J: TRBJ2-3
size: NA
D: NA
V: TRBV5-1
DNA: TGCGCCAGCAGCTTGGCAGGGGTCGGCACAGATACGCAGTATTTT
CDR3: CASSLAGVGTDTQYF

J: TRBJ2-1
size: NA
D: TRBD1
V: TRBV7-9
DNA: TGTGCCAGCAGCATCTCCGGGACAGCCTACAATGAGCAGTTCTTC
CDR3: CASSISGTAYNEQFF

J: TRBJ2-5
size: NA
D: TRBD2
V: TRBV27
DNA: TGTGCCAGCAGCCGGTCAATAGCGGGAGTAGGGGAGACCCAGTACTTC
CDR3: CASSRSIAGVGETQYF

J: TRBJ2-5
size: NA
D: TRBD2
V: TRBV11-2
DNA: TGTGCCAGCAGCTTAGATATGGGGACTAGCGATCCAAGGCGGGAGACCCAGTACTTC
CDR3: CASSLDMGTSDPRRETQYF

J: TRBJ2-7
size: NA
D: NA
V: TRBV18
DNA: TGTGCCAGCTCACCAATGACCCACGAGCAGTACTTC
CDR3: CASSPMTHEQYF

J: TRBJ2-1
size: few
D: TRBD1
V: TRBV5-4
DNA: TGTGCCAGCAGCTTGGGACAGGGCGGGTTCAATGAGCAGTTCTTC
CDR3: CASSLGQGGFNEQFF

J: TRBJ2-7
size: NA
D: NA
V: TRBV6-4
DNA: TGTGCCAGCAGCCCTCTAGACGGGGGTGAGCAGTACTTC
CDR3: CASSPLDGGEQYF

J: TRBJ2-3
size: NA
D: NA
V: TRBV14
DNA: TGTGCCAGCAGCCACCCCGGGGGAACGGCAGATACGCAGTATTTT
CDR3: CASSHPGGTADTQYF

J: TRBJ1-2
size: NA
D: NA
V: TRBV6-5
DNA: TGTGCCAGCAGTTACGAGGGGGGCCGCCGGTATGGCTACACCTTC
CDR3: CASSYEGGRRYGYTF

J: TRBJ2-7
size: NA
D: TRBD1
V: TRBV28
DNA: TGTGCCAGCAGTGGCCGGGACAGGGTGACCTACGAGCAGTACTTC
CDR3: CASSGRDRVTYEQYF

J: TRBJ2-1
size: NA
D: TRBD1
V: TRBV28
DNA: TGTGCCAGCACCACCGGGACAGGGCCCAATGAGCAGTTCTTC
CDR3: CASTTGTGPNEQFF